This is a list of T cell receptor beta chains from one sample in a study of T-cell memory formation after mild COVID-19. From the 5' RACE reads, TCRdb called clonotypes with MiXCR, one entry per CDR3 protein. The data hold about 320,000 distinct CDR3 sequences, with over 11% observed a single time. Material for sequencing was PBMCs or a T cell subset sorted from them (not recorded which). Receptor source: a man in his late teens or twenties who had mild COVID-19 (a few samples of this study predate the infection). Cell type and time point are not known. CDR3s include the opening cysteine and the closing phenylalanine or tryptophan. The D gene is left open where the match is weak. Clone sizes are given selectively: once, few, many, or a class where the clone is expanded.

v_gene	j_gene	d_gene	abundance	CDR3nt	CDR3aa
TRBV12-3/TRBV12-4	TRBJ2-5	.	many	TGTGCCAGCAGTTCCCGAGAGACCCAGTACTTC	CASSSRETQYF
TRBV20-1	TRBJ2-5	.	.	TGCAGTGTCCCGGGACAATACCAAGAGACCCAGTACTTC	CSVPGQYQETQYF
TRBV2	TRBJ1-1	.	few	TGTGCCAGCAGTCCGGACGGGGGCACTGAAGCTTTCTTT	CASSPDGGTEAFF
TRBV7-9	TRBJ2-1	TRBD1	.	TGTGCCAGCAGCTCCAGATTGCGACAGGGGGGAAATGAGCAGTTCTTC	CASSSRLRQGGNEQFF
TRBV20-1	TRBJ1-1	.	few	TGCAGTGGGCTGGGAACTGAAGCTTTCTTT	CSGLGTEAFF
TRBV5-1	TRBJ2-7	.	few	TGCGCCAGCAGCTTTGGGGGCGCAGGGGGGAACTACGAGCAGTACTTC	CASSFGGAGGNYEQYF
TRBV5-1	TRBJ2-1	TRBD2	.	TGCGCCAGCAGCTTGGAGCGGGGGGCCTATGAGCAGTTCTTC	CASSLERGAYEQFF
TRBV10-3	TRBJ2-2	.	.	TGTGCCATCAGTCGGGAGAACACCGGGGAGCTGTTTTTT	CAISRENTGELFF
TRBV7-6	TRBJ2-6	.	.	TGTGCCAGCAGCTTACTAGCCAGCTCTGGGGCCAACGTCCTGACTTTC	CASSLLASSGANVLTF
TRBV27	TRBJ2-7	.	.	TGTGCCAGCAGTCTCCTCCGGGGAACAGGACACTCCTACGAGCAGTACTTC	CASSLLRGTGHSYEQYF
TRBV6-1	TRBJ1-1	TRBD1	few	TGTGCCAGCAGTGCCGGGACAGCCACCCGAGGCACTGAAGCTTTCTTT	CASSAGTATRGTEAFF
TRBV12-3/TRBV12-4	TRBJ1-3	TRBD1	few	TGTGCCAGCAGACGGACAGGGGCTGGAAACACCATATATTTT	CASRRTGAGNTIYF
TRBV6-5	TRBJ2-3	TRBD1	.	TGTGCCAGCAGTTATTGGCAGGGGGCGGATACGCAGTATTTT	CASSYWQGADTQYF
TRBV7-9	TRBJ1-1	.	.	TGTGCCAGCAGCTTAGGAGGGGAAGGGGCTGAAGCTTTCTTT	CASSLGGEGAEAFF
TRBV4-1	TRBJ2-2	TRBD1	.	TGCGCCAGCAGCCAAGGACAGGGGCTGGGGATGGCCGGGGAGCTGTTTTTT	CASSQGQGLGMAGELFF
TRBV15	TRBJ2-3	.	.	TGTGCCACCAGCACGGCTACAGATACGCAGTATTTT	CATSTATDTQYF
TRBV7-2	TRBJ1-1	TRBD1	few	TGTGCCAGCAGCTTAGCCGACAGGGACGGTGAAGCTTTCTTT	CASSLADRDGEAFF
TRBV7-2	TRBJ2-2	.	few	TGTGCCAGCAGCTTGGCCCTAGGGACCGGGGAGCTGTTTTTT	CASSLALGTGELFF
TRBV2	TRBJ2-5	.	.	TGTGCCAGCAGGCCGGGCAGTGAGACCCAGTACTTC	CASRPGSETQYF
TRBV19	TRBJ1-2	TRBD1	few	TGTGCCAGTAGTATCGGGACAGGGTACTATGGCTACACCTTC	CASSIGTGYYGYTF
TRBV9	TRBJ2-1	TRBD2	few	TGTGCCAGCAGCGTAGTCGGTTTAGCGGGGGCCAATGAGCAGTTCTTC	CASSVVGLAGANEQFF
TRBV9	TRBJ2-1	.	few	TGTGCCAGCAGCCCTACAACTAGCCCCGCTGTCTACAATGAGCAGTTCTTC	CASSPTTSPAVYNEQFF
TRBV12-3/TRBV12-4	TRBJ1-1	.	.	TGTGCCAGCAGGGACCGGACGGGTAACACTGAAGCTTTCTTT	CASRDRTGNTEAFF
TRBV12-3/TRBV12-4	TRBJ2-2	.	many	TGTGCCAGCAGTTTCGGCTTAAACACCGGGGAGCTGTTTTTT	CASSFGLNTGELFF
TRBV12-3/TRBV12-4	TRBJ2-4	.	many	TGTGCCAGCAGTTTGAGGGTAGCCAAAAACATTCAGTACTTC	CASSLRVAKNIQYF
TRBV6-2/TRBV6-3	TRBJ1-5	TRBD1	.	TGTGCCAGCAGTTTTTACACAGGGGCGGGACAGCCCCAGCATTTT	CASSFYTGAGQPQHF
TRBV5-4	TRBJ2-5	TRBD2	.	TGTGCCAGCAGCCTCACCGGGACTAGGAGAGAGACCCAGTACTTC	CASSLTGTRRETQYF
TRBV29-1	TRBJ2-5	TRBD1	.	TGCAGCGTTGAACAGGGGGCGCGTGAGACCCAGTACTTC	CSVEQGARETQYF
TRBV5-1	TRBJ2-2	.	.	TGCGCCAGCTCGGCCCCCGGGGAGCTGTTTTTT	CASSAPGELFF
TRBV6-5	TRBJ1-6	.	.	TGTGCCAGCAGTTACTCGACGGAAGGGGAGTCACCCCTCCACTTT	CASSYSTEGESPLHF
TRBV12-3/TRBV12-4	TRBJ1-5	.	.	TGTGCCAGCAACCCGGGACTTGGCAATCAGCCCCAGCATTTT	CASNPGLGNQPQHF
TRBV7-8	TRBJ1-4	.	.	TGTGCCAGCAGCTCGCGACGGGTTACAGGGTCAACTAATGAAAAACTGTTTTTT	CASSSRRVTGSTNEKLFF
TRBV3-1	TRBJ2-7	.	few	TGTGCCAGCAGCCAAGGGCTAACTCGGGAGCAGTACTTC	CASSQGLTREQYF
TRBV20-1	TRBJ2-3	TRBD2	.	TGCAGTGCTAGAAGTACTAGCGGGATTAGCACAGATACGCAGTATTTT	CSARSTSGISTDTQYF
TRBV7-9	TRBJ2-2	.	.	TGTGCCAGCAGCTCCGACTACACCGGGGAGCTGTTTTTT	CASSSDYTGELFF
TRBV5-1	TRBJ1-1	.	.	TGCGCCAGCAGCTTGAGGGGAGACTACACTGAAGCTTTCTTT	CASSLRGDYTEAFF
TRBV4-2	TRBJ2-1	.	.	TGTGCCAGCAGCCAAGATAGGGCCACAACCTACAATGAGCAGTTCTTC	CASSQDRATTYNEQFF
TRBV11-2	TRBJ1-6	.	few	TGTGCCAGCAGTACCGGGACGGATTCACCCCTCCACTTT	CASSTGTDSPLHF
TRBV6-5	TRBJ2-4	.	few	TGTGCCAGCCTGTCCTTTCGGCAGGGAGGACGCATTCAGTACTTC	CASLSFRQGGRIQYF
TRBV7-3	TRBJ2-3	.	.	TGTGCCAGCAGCTCGGCGGGCAGAAGCACAGATACGCAGTATTTT	CASSSAGRSTDTQYF
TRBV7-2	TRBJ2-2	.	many	TGTGCCAGCAGCTCCAAGGGTGGCGGGGAGCTGTTTTTT	CASSSKGGGELFF
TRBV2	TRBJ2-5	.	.	TGTGCCAGCAAGTTGGGGATCCAAGAGACCCAGTACTTC	CASKLGIQETQYF
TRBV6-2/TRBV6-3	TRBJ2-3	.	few	TGTGCCAGCAGCACGGGACGGGTACGAATCACAGATACGCAGTATTTT	CASSTGRVRITDTQYF
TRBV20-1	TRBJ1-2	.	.	TGCAGTGCTAACGGTCCGGCCCGAGCTGGCTACACCTTC	CSANGPARAGYTF
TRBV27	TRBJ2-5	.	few	TGTGCCAGCAGTTGGTCCCAAGGGGGGCGAGAGACCCAGTACTTC	CASSWSQGGRETQYF
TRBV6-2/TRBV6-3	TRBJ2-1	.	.	TGTGCCAGCAGTTTCCTCCTAGAGTCGTCCGCTATATACAATGAGCAGTTCTTC	CASSFLLESSAIYNEQFF
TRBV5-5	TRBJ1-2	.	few	TGTGCCAGCAGCTTGGAGTTGGTCTATGGCTACACCTTC	CASSLELVYGYTF
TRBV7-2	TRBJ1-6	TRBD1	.	TGTGCCAGCAGCACCACAGGGGGTTATTCACCCCTCCACTTT	CASSTTGGYSPLHF
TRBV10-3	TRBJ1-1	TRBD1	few	TGTGCCATCAGTGAGGGACAGGGGGCGGGAGCTTTCTTT	CAISEGQGAGAFF
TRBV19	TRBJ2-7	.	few	TGTGCCAGTAGTATAGGGGGGGAACCCTCCGAGCAGTACTTC	CASSIGGEPSEQYF
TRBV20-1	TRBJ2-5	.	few	TGCAGTGCTAGAGACACGTCCGCGGAGACCCAGTACTTC	CSARDTSAETQYF
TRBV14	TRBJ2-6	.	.	TGTGCCAACCTTACCGACATTGGCACCCTTTCTGGGGCCAACGTCCTGACTTTC	CANLTDIGTLSGANVLTF
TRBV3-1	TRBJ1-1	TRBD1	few	TGTGCCAGCAGTCACTTTAGGACAGGGTTTTCTGAAGCTTTCTTT	CASSHFRTGFSEAFF
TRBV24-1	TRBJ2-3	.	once	TGTGCCACCAGTACGAGGGAATGGCAGTATTTT	CATSTREWQYF